This T cell receptor (beta chain) came from a study of T cell repertoires in cytomegalovirus infection. Study-level information: CMV infection together with matching HLA type was indicated by public TCR beta signatures.

MiXCR was run by TCRdb on the reads, yielding one entry per CDR3 protein. This sample carries 400,000 or so distinct CDR3 sequences, 15% to 20% of them seen once, and the ten largest clones take 8.7%. Per the germline V gene, CDR1 is LGHDT and CDR2 is YNNKEL (reference sequence). The CDR3 covers 12 residues. The V and J ends lost 4 bases and 9 bases respectively, with 10 bases between them. The specimen sequenced was PBMCs. The rearrangement uses TRBV3-1 and TRBJ2-1; weak D call: TRBD2 (6 bases). The TCR sequence derives from a human donor in good health (CMV status not recorded). Some clones in this sample may be carry-over from other donors' samples. CDR3 DNA: TGTGCCAGCAGCCCTTGGGGGGTTGAGCAGTTCTTC. It yields the protein CASSPWGVEQFF.